These 14 T cell receptor beta chains came from one sample sequenced in a study of cytomegalovirus exposure and HLA in healthy donors (dated by TCRdb to the late 2010s). Library preparation employed the immunoSEQ multiplex PCR assay. The table was pulled from immuneACCESS by TCRdb, which kept in-frame rearrangements only. Such tables lose some clones; where checked, under half of the loss comes from unresolved V genes, and the rest has no known cause. In all, the sample holds approximately 300,000 clones, and around 87% of those were seen once. The ten largest clones represent approximately 1% of the sample. Sequencing was performed on PBMCs. Receptors originate from a woman aged 25-40 years in good health and CMV-seropositive.

The chain uses TRBV7-9 and TRBJ1-3; no clear D. V dropped 5 bases and J dropped 0 bases, with 14 bases sitting between them. This CDR3 is 16 amino acids long. Germline CDR1 is SEHNR and CDR2 is FQNEAQ (reference sequence). CDR3 bases: TGTGCCAGCAGCCCCCAACAGTGGGACTCTGGAAACACCATATATTTT. This sequence encodes CASSPQQWDSGNTIYF.

The chain employs TRBV28 and TRBJ1-1; tentative D call: TRBD1 (6 bases). Trimming shortened V by 3 bases and J by 11 bases, and 16 bases separated the two germline ends. Germline CDR1 reads MDHEN; CDR2 reads SYDVKM. The CDR3 is 13 residues long. CDR3 sequence reads: CASSFSRGTRAFF. The CDR3 DNA follows: TGTGCCAGCAGTTTTTCTAGGGGGACAAGGGCTTTCTTT.

V is TRBV7-3 and J is TRBJ2-2; D is undetermined. V dropped 4 bases and J dropped 4 bases, with 7 bases sitting between them. From germline, CDR1 is SGHTA and CDR2 FQGTGA. The CDR3 is 13 amino acids. The CDR3 reads CASSWGSTGELFF. The CDR3, as DNA: TGTGCCAGCAGCTGGGGAAGCACCGGGGAGCTGTTTTTT.

This clone was counted between two and nine times. The chain carries TRBV7-8 and TRBJ2-1, with TRBD2 identical over 7 bases. CDR1 and CDR2 from the germline V gene are SGHVS and FQNEAQ. The junction had 8 bases not matched to a gene; V was cut back by 2 bases and J by 4 bases. This CDR3 is built from 16 residues. The CDR3: CASSLSLREKYNEQFF. CDR3 sequence (DNA): TGTGCCAGCAGCTTAAGTTTGCGGGAGAAGTACAATGAGCAGTTCTTC. Together with reference TRBV7-8 and TRBJ2-1, the CDR3 gives the full variable domain: GAGVSQSPRYKVAKRGQDVALRCDPISGHVSLFWYQQALGQGPEFLTYFQNEAQLDKSGLPSDRFFAERPEGSVSTLKIQRTQQEDSAVYLCASSLSLREKYNEQFFGPGTRLTVL.

The V gene is TRBV5-5, the J gene TRBJ2-1, with D maybe TRBD1 (5 bases). This CDR3 has 10 residues. Trimming shortened V by 3 bases and J by 10 bases, and 5 bases separated the two germline ends. Germline assignment: CDR1 SGHKS and CDR2 YYEKEE (reference sequence). The DNA for the CDR3 is TGTGCCAGCAGCTACAGGGAGCAGTTCTTC. It is translated as CASSYREQFF. The whole variable domain, filled in from reference TRBV5-5 and TRBJ2-1, reads DAGVTQSPTHLIKTRGQQVTLRCSPISGHKSVSWYQQVLGQGPQFIFQYYEKEERGRGNFPDRFSARQFPNYSSELNVNALLLGDSALYLCASSYREQFFGPGTRLTVL.

This clone was detected only once. This chain connects TRBV5-1 to TRBJ2-6, with no clear D. This CDR3 has 18 residues. The V end was cut by 2 bases, the J end by 2 bases, with 17 bases between. CDR1 SGHRS and CDR2 YFSETQ come from the germline V gene. The CDR3 is CASSFTPLTSAGANVLTF. The CDR3 DNA is TGCGCCAGCAGCTTTACCCCCTTGACTTCTGCTGGGGCCAACGTCCTGACTTTC.

V gene TRBV9 combines with J gene TRBJ2-7; 8 nucleotides agree with TRBD1. The V segment lost 4 bases and the J segment 4 bases; nucleotides outside the gene matches: 10. Germline loops: CDR1 SGDLS, CDR2 YYNGEE. This CDR3 has 15 amino acids. CDR3 in amino acids: CASSPAPTGAYEQYF. The CDR3 nucleotides are TGTGCCAGCAGCCCTGCCCCGACAGGGGCTTACGAGCAGTACTTC.

V is TRBV6-5 and J is TRBJ2-2, with TRBD1 identical over 7 bases. V dropped 1 base and J dropped 7; count of bases not matched to a gene: 6. This CDR3 spans 15 amino acids. Germline loops: CDR1 MNHEY, CDR2 SVGAGI. The CDR3 DNA reads TGTGCCAGCAGTTACTTGGGGCAGGGGGTCGGGGAGCTGTTTTTT. Protein product: CASSYLGQGVGELFF.

The J gene is TRBJ1-2, the V gene TRBV27; possibly TRBD1 for D (6 bases). With 5 bases removed from V and 2 bases from J, the gap between germline ends came to 15 bases. Germline V lookup: CDR1 MNHEY, CDR2 SMNVEV (reference sequence). The CDR3 loop spans 15 amino acids. As DNA, the CDR3 is TGTGCCAGCAGTCCGATAGACAGGCTCAACTATGGCTACACCTTC. Its translation is CASSPIDRLNYGYTF.

The J gene is TRBJ1-1, the V gene TRBV19, with TRBD1 matching 11 bases. Germline assignment: CDR1 LNHDA and CDR2 SQIVND (reference sequence). The junction had 11 bases not matched to a gene; V was cut back by 4 bases and J by 1 base. The CDR3 consists of 18 residues. The DNA of the CDR3 is TGTGCCAGTAGTACCAGGACAGGGGGCTATAAGGAGAACACTGAAGCTTTCTTT. This codes for CASSTRTGGYKENTEAFF.

This chain's CDR3 is CASSFTAYEQYF. CDR3 in DNA: TGTGCCAGCAGTTTCACAGCATACGAGCAGTACTTC. This chain connects TRBV28 to TRBJ2-7; D uncertain. Trimming pared 3 bases from V and 4 bases from J, leaving 7 bases between. There are 12 residues in the CDR3. The germline V gene has CDR1 MDHEN and CDR2 SYDVKM.

The rearrangement uses TRBV27 and TRBJ1-5; TRBD1 might be the D (6 bases). The CDR3 is 13 amino acids. Germline CDR1 is MNHEY and CDR2 is SMNVEV (reference sequence). V was pared by 6 bases and J by 6 bases, with 12 bases between. The CDR3 region is CASRRQALQPQHF. As DNA, the CDR3 is TGTGCCAGCAGGAGACAGGCCCTTCAGCCCCAGCATTTT.

The chain has TRBV10-1 and TRBJ2-7; D not certain. Germline CDR1 WNHNN, CDR2 SYGVQD (reference sequence). There are 10 residues in the CDR3. The V and J ends lost 8 bases and 6 bases respectively, with 8 bases between them. The CDR3 sequence: CASPDTEQYF. The CDR3 coding sequence is TGCGCCAGCCCCGACACCGAGCAGTACTTC.

CDR3 nucleotide sequence: TGTGCCAGCAGGACATCCGGGACAGGAGAAAATGAGCAGTTCTTC. Protein sequence: CASRTSGTGENEQFF. This chain uses TRBV5-6 with TRBJ2-1, with 8 positions matching TRBD1. The CDR3 runs 15 residues. The trim removed 5 bases at V and 7 bases at J, leaving 11 bases unmatched. Germline lookup yields CDR1 SGHDT and CDR2 YYEEEE.